This TCR beta chain appears in the sequencing data of a study of CD8 T cells in Susac syndrome. The authors reverse transcribed about 0.5 to 1 ug RNA with random hexamers. Amplification of TCR beta CDR3 by immunoSEQ multiplex PCR spanned 54 Vbeta and 13 Jbeta. TCRdb re-called the immunoSEQ multiplex PCR reads with MiXCR, one entry per CDR3 protein. The sample has 250,000 or so distinct CDR3 sequences, just under 95% seen once. CDR3 length equals 14 residues. Germline V lookup: CDR1 SGDLS, CDR2 YYNGEE. Trimming took off 1 base at V and 2 bases at J, with 9 bases between the two ends. Peripheral blood CD8+ and CD4+ T cells were profiled by TCR beta sequencing. Negative isolation was used for CD8+ and CD4+ T cells and FACS enrichment for TEMRA cells.

V gene TRBV9 combines with J gene TRBJ1-1; D remains ambiguous. The sequenced sample consisted of CD4+ T cells from PBMCs. The source is a human donor with multiple sclerosis. CDR3 sequence (DNA): TGTGCCAGCAGCGTACACGGGCTAAACACTGAAGCTTTCTTT. Residues: CASSVHGLNTEAFF.